This T cell receptor beta chain emerged from a study of CD8+CD57+ T cells in acquired aplastic anemia. Study details: Sorted cells (CD4+ and CD8+) yielded DNA amounts that averaged roughly 3 ug. Study-wide findings and caveats: With respect to CD8+ Simpson's diversity, patients and controls did not differ significantly.

A word on this clonotype: The target antigen is unknown.

Genomic DNA was employed as the template in profiling TCR beta VDJ and CDR3. TCRdb independently ran MiXCR on the reads; one entry per CDR3 protein. The sample lists approximately 95,000 distinct CDR3 sequences; about 66% were seen once. J gave up 5 bases and V 7 bases, and 12 bases lay outside the gene matches. Germline CDR1 is SGDLS and CDR2 is YYNGEE. The CDR3 is made up of 15 amino acids. The patients chosen for sequencing had shown expansion of CD8+CD57+ cells (detected by flow cytometry). With no exception, the patients had severe acquired aplastic anemia. The sequence came from a human donor with aplastic anemia. What was sequenced was sorted CD4+, CD8+, or CD8+CD57+ T cells (not recorded which) from PBMCs. The rearrangement uses TRBV9 and TRBJ2-7; TRBD2 aligns across 10 bases. CDR3 DNA: TGTGCCAGCTCAGCTGAGGGACTAGCGTGGGACGAGCAGTACTTC. This sequence encodes CASSAEGLAWDEQYF.